The 20 T cell receptor beta chains given below trace back to one sample, sequenced in a study of T cells in Graves' hyperthyroidism and ophthalmopathy. Amplification yielded TCR beta CDR3 regions, with RNA transcripts as the source. Primed by the HTBI set, a first-round RT-PCR was run on the TCR CDR3. Each CDR3 protein gets one entry after TCRdb re-called the multiplex PCR reads with MiXCR. Of 530,000 or so distinct CDR3 sequences in the sample, roughly 15% were seen once. Sequencing input: blood. Source of these receptors: a woman aged 18-30 years with Graves' ophthalmopathy.

This clonotype was counted between two and nine times. This sequence joins TRBV4-1 and TRBJ1-5, with a weak D call TRBD1 (5 bases). The germline V and J ends were trimmed by 0 bases and 6 bases, with 18 bases remaining between them. Germline V gene sequence: CDR1 MGHRA, CDR2 YSYEKL. The CDR3 spans 17 residues. The CDR3 sequence is CASSQDPRQRSGQPQHF. The DNA of the CDR3 is TGCGCCAGCAGCCAAGATCCCCGACAGCGGTCGGGTCAGCCCCAGCATTTT.

This clonotype was detected many times. Here the CDR3 reads CASSLEGEGYTF. The CDR3 nucleotides are TGCGCCAGCAGCTTGGAGGGGGAAGGCTACACCTTC. The chain is built from TRBV5-1 and TRBJ1-2; D may be TRBD1 (6 bases). V lost 0 bases, J lost 8 bases, and 8 bases lay in between. Germline CDR1 reads SGHRS; CDR2 reads YFSETQ. The CDR3 is made up of 12 amino acids.

Many counts were recorded for this clonotype. This chain connects TRBV27 to TRBJ1-6; D not resolved. The CDR3 extends over 13 amino acids. Germline V gene sequence: CDR1 MNHEY, CDR2 SMNVEV (reference sequence). The ends were cut back, 2 bases at V and 7 bases at J, with 6 bases in the middle. The CDR3 loop reads CASSLIGNSPLHF. In nucleotides, the CDR3 is TGTGCCAGCAGTTTAATAGGCAATTCACCCCTCCACTTT.

This clonotype was observed a few times. The chain carries TRBV18 and TRBJ2-7; tentative D call: TRBD2 (5 bases). The CDR3 loop spans 14 amino acids. The germline V gene has CDR1 KGHSH and CDR2 LQKENI. V lost 2 bases and J lost 0, with 8 bases in between. CDR3 region: CASSPGRDSYEQYF. CDR3 nucleotides: TGTGCCAGCTCACCAGGACGGGACTCCTACGAGCAGTACTTC.

This clonotype was detected ten times or more. This chain links TRBV30 with TRBJ2-3; 12 positions agree with TRBD2. V shed 1 base, J shed 4 bases, and the junction held 0 bases outside the gene matches. The CDR3 has 14 amino acids. CDR1 is GTSNPN and CDR2 is SVGIG in the germline V gene (reference sequence). This CDR3 reads CAWSGLAGADTQYF. Here the CDR3 DNA reads TGTGCCTGGAGTGGACTAGCGGGGGCAGATACGCAGTATTTT.

This clonotype has ten or more counts. This chain uses TRBV12-3 or TRBV12-4 with TRBJ2-1, with 10 bases identical to TRBD1. The CDR3 runs to 19 residues. With 1 base clipped from V and 4 bases from J, the junction kept 13 bases outside the gene matches. The CDR3 DNA follows: TGTGCCAGCAGTTTAGTCTCCGGGACAGGGGCACTTCCATACAATGAGCAGTTCTTC. Translated: CASSLVSGTGALPYNEQFF.

This clonotype was detected many times. The gene calls are TRBV4-1 and TRBJ1-6, with D tentatively TRBD1 (6 bases). V lost 4 bases to trimming and J lost 5 bases, with 9 bases between them. The CDR3 extends over 14 amino acids. Germline-derived CDR1 and CDR2 are MGHRA and YSYEKL. CDR3 coding DNA: TGCGCCAGCAGCCTCCCAGGGGATAATTCACCCCTCCACTTT. It is translated as CASSLPGDNSPLHF.

The rearrangement joins TRBV12-3 or TRBV12-4 to TRBJ1-2; D unresolved. With 2 bases removed from V and 6 bases from J, the gap between germline ends came to 25 bases. CDR3 length: 18 amino acids. For the CDR3, the DNA is TGTGCCAGCAGTTTAAATCTCGGTGCATCCTCCCTTGGGAATGGCTACACCTTC. It translates to CASSLNLGASSLGNGYTF.

This chain connects TRBV28 to TRBJ2-3; TRBD2 agrees at 7 bases. V trimming: 3 bases; J trimming: 1 base; junction bases outside the gene matches: 7. The germline V gene has CDR1 MDHEN and CDR2 SYDVKM. CDR3 length: 16 residues. CDR3 in amino acids: CASSFNAGERTDTQYF. The DNA for the CDR3 is TGTGCCAGCAGTTTTAACGCGGGGGAGCGCACAGATACGCAGTATTTT. The full variable domain, with the rest looked up from reference TRBV28 and TRBJ2-3, is DVKVTQSSRYLVKRTGEKVFLECVQDMDHENMFWYRQDPGLGLRLIYFSYDVKMKEKGDIPEGYSVSREKKERFSLILESASTNQTSMYLCASSFNAGERTDTQYFGPGTRLTVL.

The table lists this clonotype with many counts. The rearrangement joins TRBV27 to TRBJ1-1; a weak D match, TRBD1 (6 bases). The germline gives CDR1 MNHEY, CDR2 SMNVEV (reference sequence). Trimming left V 0 bases short and J 5 bases short, with 16 bases between. The CDR3 spans 16 residues. The CDR3 reads CASSLSWRGIWTEAFF. The CDR3 coding sequence is TGTGCCAGCAGTTTATCGTGGAGGGGGATATGGACTGAAGCTTTCTTT.

J is TRBJ2-1 and V is TRBV11-2; no reliable D call. The CDR3 runs to 12 residues. Per the germline V gene, CDR1 is SGHAT and CDR2 is FQNNGV. Between the trimmed V and J ends, which lost 4 bases and 7 bases, there was a span of 8 bases. This chain's CDR3 is CASSSIRNEQFF. The CDR3 nucleotides are TGTGCCAGCAGCTCCATTAGAAATGAGCAGTTCTTC.

This clonotype was observed at least ten times. The chain has TRBV7-8 and TRBJ1-2, with D perhaps TRBD1 (5 bases). Per the germline V gene, CDR1 is SGHVS and CDR2 is FQNEAQ. CDR3 length equals 15 residues. Between the trimmed V and J ends, which lost 6 bases and 6 bases, there was a span of 20 bases. The CDR3, as DNA: TGTGCCAGCAGTCTTTGGGCAGGGAATGAGGATGGCTACACCTTC. As protein: CASSLWAGNEDGYTF.

This clonotype was recorded many times. V gene TRBV30 combines with J gene TRBJ1-2, with D uncertain. V was cut by 2 bases and J by 6 bases, with 4 bases left in between. The CDR3 length is 10 residues. From germline, CDR1 is GTSNPN and CDR2 SVGIG (reference sequence). The CDR3 sequence is CAWSSNGYTF. CDR3 DNA: TGTGCCTGGAGTTCAAATGGCTACACCTTC.

V and J are TRBV20-1 and TRBJ1-1, with D possibly matching TRBD1 (5 bases). Germline V lookup: CDR1 DFQATT, CDR2 SNEGSKA (reference sequence). The ends were cut back, 2 bases at V and 4 bases at J, with 14 bases in the middle. The CDR3 runs 14 residues. CDR3 loop: CSARRDSRATEAFF. The CDR3 DNA follows: TGCAGTGCTAGAAGGGACTCCAGGGCCACTGAAGCTTTCTTT.

This clonotype was detected many times. The chain employs TRBV4-3 and TRBJ1-2; D may be TRBD1 (6 bases). The V end lost 4 bases, the J end lost 1 base, and 10 bases lay between the germline ends. This CDR3 comprises 14 residues. The germline V gene encodes CDR1 LGHNA and CDR2 YSLEER. The CDR3 DNA is TGCGCCAGCAGCCCCGGACAGCTTAACTATGGCTACACCTTC. Encoded protein: CASSPGQLNYGYTF.

This clonotype occurred many times. This chain uses TRBV7-2 with TRBJ2-1; 13 nucleotides agree with TRBD2. In germline, CDR1 is SGHTA, CDR2 FQGNSA. V lost 5 bases to trimming and J lost 3 bases; unmatched junction nucleotides: 13. CDR3 length: 19 residues. CDR3 amino acids: CASSRKPMGTSGVYNEQFF. In DNA, the CDR3 is TGTGCCAGCAGCCGAAAGCCTATGGGGACTAGCGGGGTCTACAATGAGCAGTTCTTC.

This clonotype was observed a few times. Written as DNA, the CDR3 is TGTGCCAGCACGGACCTGAAGGAAGCTTTCTTT. It specifies CASTDLKEAFF. This chain links TRBV25-1 with TRBJ1-1; no clear D. V dropped 7 bases and J dropped 8 bases, with 11 bases sitting between them. Germline V gene sequence: CDR1 MGHDK, CDR2 SYGVNS. This CDR3 is 11 amino acids long.

This clonotype was counted a few times. This rearrangement joins TRBV7-9 to TRBJ1-4; 9 bases line up with TRBD1. Losses at the gene ends were 5 bases for V and 5 bases for J; bases not matched to a gene: 3. Germline V gene data show CDR1 as SEHNR and CDR2 as FQNEAQ (reference sequence). The CDR3 contains 14 residues. CDR3 residues: CASSGTGPNEKLFF. CDR3 nucleotides: TGTGCCAGCAGCGGGACAGGGCCAAATGAAAAACTGTTTTTT.

This clonotype has ten or more counts. The chain links TRBV27 to TRBJ2-1; 7 bases map to TRBD2. Per the germline V gene, CDR1 is MNHEY and CDR2 is SMNVEV (reference sequence). The CDR3 runs 17 residues. Trimming cost V 5 bases and J 4 bases; bases outside gene matches: 14. The CDR3 DNA is TGTGCCAGCAGTCTCTCGGCGGCGGGAGCGGGATACAATGAGCAGTTCTTC. Translating it yields CASSLSAAGAGYNEQFF.

There are many counts of this clonotype. The chain links TRBV12-3 or TRBV12-4 to TRBJ2-4; 11 bases are a match to TRBD1. The CDR3 runs 16 residues. The ends lost 6 bases at V and 8 bases at J; junction bases unmatched: 12. CDR3 in amino acids: CASSPGRTGGADIQYF. CDR3 coding DNA: TGTGCCAGCAGCCCCGGTCGGACAGGGGGCGCGGACATTCAGTACTTC.